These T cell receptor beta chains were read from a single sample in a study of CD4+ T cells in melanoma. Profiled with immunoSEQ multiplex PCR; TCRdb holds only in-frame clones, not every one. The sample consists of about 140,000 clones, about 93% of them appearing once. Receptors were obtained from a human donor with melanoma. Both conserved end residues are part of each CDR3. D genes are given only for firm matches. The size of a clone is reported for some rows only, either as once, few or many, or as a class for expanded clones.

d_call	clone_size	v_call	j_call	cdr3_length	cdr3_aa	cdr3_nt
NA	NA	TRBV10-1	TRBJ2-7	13	CASSRASEDEQYF	TGCGCCAGCTCGCGGGCCTCAGAGGATGAGCAGTACTTC
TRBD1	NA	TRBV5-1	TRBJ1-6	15	CASSLEGQGGSPLHF	TGCGCCAGCAGCTTGGAGGGACAGGGTGGTTCACCCCTCCACTTT
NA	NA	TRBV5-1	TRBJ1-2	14	CASSPIGINYGYTF	TGCGCCAGCAGCCCAATCGGTATTAACTATGGCTACACCTTC
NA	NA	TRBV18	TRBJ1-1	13	CASSNSLNTEAFF	TGTGCCAGCTCGAACAGCTTGAACACTGAAGCTTTCTTT
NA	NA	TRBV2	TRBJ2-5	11	CASSLGETQYF	TGTGCCAGCAGCCTCGGAGAGACCCAGTACTTC
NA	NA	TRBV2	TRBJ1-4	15	CASSPGMKSGEKLFF	TGTGCCAGCAGTCCCGGTATGAAGAGTGGAGAAAAACTGTTTTTT
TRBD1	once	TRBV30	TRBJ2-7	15	CAWSVGGTGRYEQYF	TGTGCCTGGAGTGTAGGGGGGACAGGAAGGTACGAGCAGTACTTC
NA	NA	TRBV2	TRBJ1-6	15	CASTEGTAGQSPLHF	TGTGCCAGCACGGAGGGTACGGCAGGGCAATCACCCCTCCACTTT
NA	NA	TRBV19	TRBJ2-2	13	CASSGTGTGELFF	TGTGCCAGTAGTGGGACGGGCACCGGGGAGCTGTTTTTT
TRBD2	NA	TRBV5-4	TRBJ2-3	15	CASSLPGGLADTQYF	TGTGCCAGCAGCTTACCGGGGGGGCTAGCAGATACGCAGTATTTT
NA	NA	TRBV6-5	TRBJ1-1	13	CASSYSRNTEAFF	TGTGCCAGCAGTTACTCGCGGAACACTGAAGCTTTCTTT
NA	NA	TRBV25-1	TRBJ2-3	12	CASRWGQGTQYF	TGTGCCAGCAGGTGGGGCCAGGGTACGCAGTATTTT
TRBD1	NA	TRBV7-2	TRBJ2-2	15	CAILGGQVFTGELFF	TGTGCCATACTCGGGGGACAGGTATTCACCGGGGAGCTGTTTTTT
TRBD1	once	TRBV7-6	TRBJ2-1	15	CASSLTGGQYNEQFF	TGTGCCAGCAGCTTGACAGGGGGGCAATACAATGAGCAGTTCTTC
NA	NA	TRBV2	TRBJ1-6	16	CASSEWGQVNNSPLHF	TGTGCCAGCAGTGAATGGGGACAAGTCAATAATTCACCCCTCCACTTT
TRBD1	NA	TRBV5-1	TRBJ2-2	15	CASSFRDSSTGELFF	TGCGCCAGCAGCTTTAGGGACAGTTCCACCGGGGAGCTGTTTTTT
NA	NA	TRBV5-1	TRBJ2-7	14	CASSRDSNGYEQYF	TGCGCCAGCAGCCGAGACAGCAACGGCTACGAGCAGTACTTC
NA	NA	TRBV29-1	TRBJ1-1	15	CSAEQDSGMNTEAFF	TGCAGCGCTGAACAGGACTCTGGCATGAACACTGAAGCTTTCTTT
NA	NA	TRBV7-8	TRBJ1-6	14	CASSSTGFGSPLHF	TGTGCCAGCAGCTCTACAGGGTTCGGTTCACCCCTCCACTTT
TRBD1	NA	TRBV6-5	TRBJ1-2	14	CASSRTGTNYGYTF	TGTGCCAGCAGCCGGACAGGGACTAACTATGGCTACACCTTC
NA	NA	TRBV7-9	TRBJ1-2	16	CASSLARVEQIEGYTF	TGTGCCAGCAGCCTAGCCCGGGTTGAACAAATCGAGGGCTACACCTTC
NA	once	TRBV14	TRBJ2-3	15	CASSQGSGSTDTQYF	TGTGCCAGCAGCCAAGGCTCAGGGAGCACAGATACGCAGTATTTT
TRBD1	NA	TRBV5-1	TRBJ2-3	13	CASRSTGEGTQYF	TGCGCCAGCAGATCTACAGGGGAAGGCACGCAGTATTTT
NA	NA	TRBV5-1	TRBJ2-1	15	CASSLEGGTYNEQFF	TGCGCCAGCAGCTTGGAGGGGGGGACCTACAATGAGCAGTTCTTC
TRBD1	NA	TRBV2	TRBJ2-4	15	CASSPTTGYGNIQYF	TGTGCCAGCAGCCCAACGACAGGGTATGGAAACATTCAGTACTTC
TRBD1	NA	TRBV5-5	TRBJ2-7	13	CASCPRTGREQYF	TGTGCCAGCTGCCCCCGGACAGGGCGCGAGCAGTACTTC
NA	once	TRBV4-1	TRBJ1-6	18	CASSLRGGGQSKASPLHF	TGCGCCAGCAGCCTACGCGGCGGGGGGCAGTCTAAGGCCTCACCCCTCCACTTT
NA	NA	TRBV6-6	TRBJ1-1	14	CASSYEEMNTEAFF	TGTGCCAGCAGTTACGAAGAAATGAACACTGAAGCTTTCTTT
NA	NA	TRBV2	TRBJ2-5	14	CASTSQGLQETQYF	TGTGCCAGCACAAGTCAGGGGCTACAAGAGACCCAGTACTTC
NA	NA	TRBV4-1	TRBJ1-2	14	CASSQGLGGAGYTF	TGCGCCAGCAGCCAAGGGTTAGGGGGGGCAGGCTACACCTTC
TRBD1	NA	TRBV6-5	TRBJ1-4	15	CASTHGYRGREKLFF	TGTGCCAGCACTCATGGGTACAGGGGGAGGGAAAAACTGTTTTTT
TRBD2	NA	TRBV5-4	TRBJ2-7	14	CASSRGGGTYEQYF	TGTGCCAGCAGCCGCGGGGGGGGGACCTACGAGCAGTACTTC
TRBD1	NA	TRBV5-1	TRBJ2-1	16	CASSPNPGQGRNEQFF	TGCGCCAGCAGCCCAAACCCGGGACAGGGTCGGAATGAGCAGTTCTTC
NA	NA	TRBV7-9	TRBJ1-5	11	CASSSPGTRIF	TGTGCCAGCAGCTCCCCGGGGACTAGGATTTTT
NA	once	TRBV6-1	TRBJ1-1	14	CASSLRDVNTEAFF	TGTGCCAGCAGTCTCCGGGATGTTAACACTGAAGCTTTCTTT
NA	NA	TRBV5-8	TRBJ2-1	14	CASSSGNVPNEQFF	TGTGCCAGCAGTTCCGGTAATGTGCCCAATGAGCAGTTCTTC
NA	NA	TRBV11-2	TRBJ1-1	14	CASSLARGVAEAFF	TGTGCCAGCAGCTTAGCTCGGGGAGTCGCTGAAGCTTTCTTT
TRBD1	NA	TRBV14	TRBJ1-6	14	CASSRGTGNSPLHF	TGTGCCAGCAGCCGCGGGACAGGAAATTCACCCCTCCACTTT
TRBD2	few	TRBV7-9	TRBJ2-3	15	CASSFGLAGTDTQYF	TGTGCCAGCAGCTTCGGACTAGCGGGCACAGATACGCAGTATTTT
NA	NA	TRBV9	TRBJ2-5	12	CASSFPGETQYF	TGTGCCAGCAGCTTCCCAGGGGAGACCCAGTACTTC
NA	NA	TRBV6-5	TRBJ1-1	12	CASSSGNTEAFF	TGTGCCAGCAGTTCCGGGAACACTGAAGCTTTCTTT
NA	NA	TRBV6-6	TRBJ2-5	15	CASSPELQGQETQYF	TGTGCCAGCAGCCCCGAGTTGCAGGGACAAGAGACCCAGTACTTC
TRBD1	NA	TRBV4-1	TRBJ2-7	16	CASSSQQGASYYEQYF	TGCGCCAGCAGCTCCCAACAGGGGGCCTCTTACTACGAGCAGTACTTC
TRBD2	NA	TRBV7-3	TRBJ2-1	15	CASSSGTPRNNEQFF	TGTGCCAGCAGCAGCGGGACGCCCCGGAACAATGAGCAGTTCTTC
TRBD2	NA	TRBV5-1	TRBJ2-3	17	CASSPWASGGAADTQYF	TGCGCCAGCAGCCCCTGGGCTAGCGGGGGGGCCGCAGATACGCAGTATTTT
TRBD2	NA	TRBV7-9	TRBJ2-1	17	CASSPSPSGGSYNEQFF	TGTGCCAGCAGCCCTTCCCCTAGCGGGGGTTCCTACAATGAGCAGTTCTTC
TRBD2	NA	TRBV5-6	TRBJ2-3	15	CASSLGTSGTDTQYF	TGTGCCAGCAGCTTGGGGACTAGCGGCACAGATACGCAGTATTTT
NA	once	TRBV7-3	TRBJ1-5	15	CASSPPPGRGQPQHF	TGTGCCAGCAGCCCCCCTCCGGGCCGAGGCCAGCCCCAGCATTTT
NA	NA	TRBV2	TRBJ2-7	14	CASSEAGAGGEQYF	TGTGCCAGCAGTGAGGCAGGGGCCGGAGGCGAGCAGTACTTC
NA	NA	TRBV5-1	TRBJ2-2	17	CASSPGPWIANTGELFF	TGCGCCAGCAGCCCCGGGCCCTGGATAGCGAACACCGGGGAGCTGTTTTTT
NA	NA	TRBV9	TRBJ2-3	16	CASSVAYSSSTDTQYF	TGTGCCAGCAGCGTAGCGTACAGCAGCAGCACAGATACGCAGTATTTT
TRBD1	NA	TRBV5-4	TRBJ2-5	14	CASSPQTGDETQYF	TGTGCCAGCAGCCCCCAAACAGGGGATGAGACCCAGTACTTC
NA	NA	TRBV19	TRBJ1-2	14	CASSIGLGAGGYTF	TGTGCCAGTAGTATAGGTCTGGGGGCTGGAGGCTACACCTTC
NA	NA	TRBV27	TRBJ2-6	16	CASSLFGRSGANVLTF	TGTGCCAGCAGTTTATTTGGCCGTTCTGGGGCCAACGTCCTGACTTTC
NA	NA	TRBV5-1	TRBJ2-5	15	CASSLEMGAVETQYF	TGCGCCAGCAGCTTGGAGATGGGAGCGGTAGAGACCCAGTACTTC
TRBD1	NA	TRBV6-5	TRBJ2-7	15	CASSFARQGSNEQYF	TGTGCCAGCAGTTTCGCCCGACAGGGGAGTAACGAGCAGTACTTC